This T cell receptor beta chain was profiled in a study of identical twins. Healthy Caucasians made up all donors. TCRdb fed the 5' RACE reads into MiXCR, producing one record per CDR3 protein. This table holds more than 1.5 million distinct CDR3 sequences, under 35% found once. Germline loops: CDR1 SQVTM, CDR2 ANQGSEA. The length of the CDR3 is 14 residues. V shed 5 bases and J 6 bases; nucleotides not matched to a gene: 6. This sequence originates from a newborn girl in good health. The gene calls are TRBV29-1 and TRBJ2-1, with 11 nucleotides matching TRBD2. Sequenced sample: cord blood. The CDR3 region is CSVFSGRALNEQFF. CDR3 bases: TGCAGCGTTTTTAGCGGGAGGGCCCTCAATGAGCAGTTCTTC.